The present TCR beta chain was sequenced within a study of control samples from healthy donors and cancer patients. The protocol was immunoSEQ multiplex PCR, while the TCRdb copy is restricted to in-frame clones and leaves out a portion. Of about 73,000 clones in the sample, more than 85% are singletons; the top ten hold about 4.2%. Trimming took 3 bases from V and 8 from J; bases not matched to a gene: 10. This CDR3 is built from 14 residues. Per germline, CDR1 DFQATT and CDR2 SNEGSKA (reference sequence). The sequenced sample was blood. V gene TRBV20-1 combines with J gene TRBJ2-4; TRBD2 aligns across 7 bases. The source is a woman between 50 and 59 years old in good health. The CDR3, as DNA: TGCAGTGCTAGTAATGCGGGAGAGAGATACATTCAGTACTTC. Its protein product is CSASNAGERYIQYF.